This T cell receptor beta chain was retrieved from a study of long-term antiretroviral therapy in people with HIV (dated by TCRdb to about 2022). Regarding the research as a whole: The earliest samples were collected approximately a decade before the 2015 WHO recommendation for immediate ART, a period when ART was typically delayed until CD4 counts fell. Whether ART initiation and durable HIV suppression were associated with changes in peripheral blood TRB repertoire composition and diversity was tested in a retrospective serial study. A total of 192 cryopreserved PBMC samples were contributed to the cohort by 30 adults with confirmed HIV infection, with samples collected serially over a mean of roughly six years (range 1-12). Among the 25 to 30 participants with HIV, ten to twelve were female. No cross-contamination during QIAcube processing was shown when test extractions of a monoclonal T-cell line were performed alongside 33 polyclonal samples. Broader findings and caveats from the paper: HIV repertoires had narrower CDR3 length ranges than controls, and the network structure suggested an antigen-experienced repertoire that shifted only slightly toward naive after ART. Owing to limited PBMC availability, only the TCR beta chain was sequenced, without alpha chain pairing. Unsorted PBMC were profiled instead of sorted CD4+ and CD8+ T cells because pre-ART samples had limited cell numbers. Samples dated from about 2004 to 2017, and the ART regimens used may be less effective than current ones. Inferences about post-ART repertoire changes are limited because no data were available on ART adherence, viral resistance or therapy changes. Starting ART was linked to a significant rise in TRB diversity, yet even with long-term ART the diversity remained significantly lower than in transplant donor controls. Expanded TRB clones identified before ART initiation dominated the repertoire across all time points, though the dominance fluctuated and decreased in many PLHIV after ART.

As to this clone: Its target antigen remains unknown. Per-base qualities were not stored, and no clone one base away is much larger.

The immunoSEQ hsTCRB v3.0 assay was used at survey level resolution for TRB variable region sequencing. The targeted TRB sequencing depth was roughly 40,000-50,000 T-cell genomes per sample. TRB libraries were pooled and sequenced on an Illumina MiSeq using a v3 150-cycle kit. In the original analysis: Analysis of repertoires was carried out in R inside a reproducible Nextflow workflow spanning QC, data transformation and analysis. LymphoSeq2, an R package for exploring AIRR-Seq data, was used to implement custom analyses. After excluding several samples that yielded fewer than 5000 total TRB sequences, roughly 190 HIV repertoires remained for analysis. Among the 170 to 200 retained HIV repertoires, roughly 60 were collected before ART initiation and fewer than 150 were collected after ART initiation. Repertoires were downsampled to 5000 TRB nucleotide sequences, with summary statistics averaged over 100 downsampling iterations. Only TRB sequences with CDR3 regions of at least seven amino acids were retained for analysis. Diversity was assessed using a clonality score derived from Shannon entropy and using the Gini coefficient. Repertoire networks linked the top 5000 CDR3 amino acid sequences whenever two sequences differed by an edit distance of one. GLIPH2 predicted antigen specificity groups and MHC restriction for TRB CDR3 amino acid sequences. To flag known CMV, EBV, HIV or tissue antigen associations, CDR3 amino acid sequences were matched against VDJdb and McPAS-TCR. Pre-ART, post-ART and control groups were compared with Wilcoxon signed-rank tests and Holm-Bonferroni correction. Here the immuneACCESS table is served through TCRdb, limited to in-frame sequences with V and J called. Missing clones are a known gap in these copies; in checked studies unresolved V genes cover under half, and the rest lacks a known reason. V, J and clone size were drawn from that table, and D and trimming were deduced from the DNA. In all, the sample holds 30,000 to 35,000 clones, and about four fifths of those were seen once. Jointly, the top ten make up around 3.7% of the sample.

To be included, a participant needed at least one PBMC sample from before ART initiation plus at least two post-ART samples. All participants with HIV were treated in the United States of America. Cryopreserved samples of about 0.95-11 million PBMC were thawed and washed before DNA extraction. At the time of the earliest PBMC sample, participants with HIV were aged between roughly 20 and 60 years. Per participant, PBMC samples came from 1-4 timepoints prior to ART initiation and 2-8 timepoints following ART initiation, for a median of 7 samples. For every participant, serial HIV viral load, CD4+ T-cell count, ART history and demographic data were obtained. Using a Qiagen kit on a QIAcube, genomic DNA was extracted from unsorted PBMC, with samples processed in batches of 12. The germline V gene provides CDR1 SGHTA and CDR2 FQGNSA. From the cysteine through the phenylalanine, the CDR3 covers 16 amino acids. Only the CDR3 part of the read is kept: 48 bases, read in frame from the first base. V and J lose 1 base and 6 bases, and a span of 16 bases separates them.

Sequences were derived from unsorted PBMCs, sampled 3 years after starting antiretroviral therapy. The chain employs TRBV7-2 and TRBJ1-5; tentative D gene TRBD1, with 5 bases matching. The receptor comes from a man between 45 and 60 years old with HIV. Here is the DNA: TGTGCCAGCAGCTTAGAGGGGAGTGGTTGGGGTCAGCCCCAGCATTTT. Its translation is CASSLEGSGWGQPQHF.